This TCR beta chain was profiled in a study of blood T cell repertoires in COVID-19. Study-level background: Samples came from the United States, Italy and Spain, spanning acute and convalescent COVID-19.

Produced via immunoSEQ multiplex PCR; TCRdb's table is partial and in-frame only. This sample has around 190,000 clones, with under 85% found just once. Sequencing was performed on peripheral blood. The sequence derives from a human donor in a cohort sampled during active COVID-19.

The DNA of the CDR3 is TGTGCCAGCAGCCCCAGTGGGGGCGGGGGCCTAGCCAATGAGCAGTTCTTC. It encodes CASSPSGGGGLANEQFF. The genes are TRBV5-4 and TRBJ2-1; D perhaps matches TRBD2 (7 bases). This CDR3 has 17 amino acids. Per the germline V gene, CDR1 is SGHNT and CDR2 is YYREEE (reference sequence). The V end lost 4 bases, the J end lost 6 bases, and 23 bases lay between the germline ends.